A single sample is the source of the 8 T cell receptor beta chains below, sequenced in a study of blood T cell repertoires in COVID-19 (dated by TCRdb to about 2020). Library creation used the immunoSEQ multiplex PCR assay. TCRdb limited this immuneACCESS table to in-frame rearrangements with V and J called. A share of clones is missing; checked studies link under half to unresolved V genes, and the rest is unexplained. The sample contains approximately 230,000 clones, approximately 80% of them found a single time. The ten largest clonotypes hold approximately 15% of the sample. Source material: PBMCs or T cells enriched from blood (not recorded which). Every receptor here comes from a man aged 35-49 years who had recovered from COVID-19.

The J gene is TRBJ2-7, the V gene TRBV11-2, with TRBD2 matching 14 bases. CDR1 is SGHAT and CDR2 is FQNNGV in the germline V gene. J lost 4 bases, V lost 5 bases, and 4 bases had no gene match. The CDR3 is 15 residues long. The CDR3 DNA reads TGTGCCAGCAGCCCAAGGACTAGCGGGGGGTACGAGCAGTACTTC. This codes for CASSPRTSGGYEQYF.

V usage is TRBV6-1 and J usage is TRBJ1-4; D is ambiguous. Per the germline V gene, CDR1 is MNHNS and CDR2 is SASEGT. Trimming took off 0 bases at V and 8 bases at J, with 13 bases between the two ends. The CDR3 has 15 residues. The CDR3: CASSEAGRGNEKLFF. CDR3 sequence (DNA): TGTGCCAGCAGTGAAGCTGGCCGAGGGAACGAAAAACTGTTTTTT.

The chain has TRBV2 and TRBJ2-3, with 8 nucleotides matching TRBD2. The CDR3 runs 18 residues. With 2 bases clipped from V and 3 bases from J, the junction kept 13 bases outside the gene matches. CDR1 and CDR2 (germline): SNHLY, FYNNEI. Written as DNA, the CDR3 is TGTGCCAGCAGTGAAACGAGTCGGGAGGGTGCCTCAACAGATACGCAGTATTTT. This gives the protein CASSETSREGASTDTQYF. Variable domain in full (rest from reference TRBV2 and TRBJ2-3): EPEVTQTPSHQVTQMGQEVILRCVPISNHLYFYWYRQILGQKVEFLVSFYNNEISEKSEIFDDQFSVERPDGSNFTLKIRSTKLEDSAMYFCASSETSREGASTDTQYFGPGTRLTVL.

CDR3 DNA: TGCGCCAGCAGCGGAGCGGGAGCCACCTACGAGCAGTACTTC. Its translation is CASSGAGATYEQYF. The genes are TRBV5-1 and TRBJ2-7; TRBD2 aligns across 8 bases. Germline V gene lookup returns CDR1 SGHRS and CDR2 YFSETQ. Trimming removed 4 bases from V and 2 bases from J; junction bases left unmatched: 5. This CDR3 contains 14 residues.

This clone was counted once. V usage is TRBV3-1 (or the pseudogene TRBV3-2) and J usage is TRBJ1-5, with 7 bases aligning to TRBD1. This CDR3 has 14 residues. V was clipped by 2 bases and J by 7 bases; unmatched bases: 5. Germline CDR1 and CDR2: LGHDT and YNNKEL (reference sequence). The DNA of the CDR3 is TGTGCCAGCAGCCAAATGGGACAGATACAGCCCCAGCATTTT. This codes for CASSQMGQIQPQHF.

Here the CDR3 reads CASSAREHNTEAFF. The CDR3 nucleotides are TGTGCCAGCAGCGCCCGGGAACACAACACTGAAGCTTTCTTT. This sequence joins TRBV9 and TRBJ1-1; D call uncertain. Trimming removed 3 bases from V and 2 bases from J, with 11 bases in between. Germline assignment: CDR1 SGDLS and CDR2 YYNGEE. This CDR3 has 14 amino acids.

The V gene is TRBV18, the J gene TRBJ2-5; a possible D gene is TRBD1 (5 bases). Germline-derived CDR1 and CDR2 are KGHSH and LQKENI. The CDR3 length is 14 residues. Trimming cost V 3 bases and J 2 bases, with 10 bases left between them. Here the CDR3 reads CASSPGRTQETQYF. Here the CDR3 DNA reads TGTGCCAGCTCACCGGGAAGGACACAAGAGACCCAGTACTTC.

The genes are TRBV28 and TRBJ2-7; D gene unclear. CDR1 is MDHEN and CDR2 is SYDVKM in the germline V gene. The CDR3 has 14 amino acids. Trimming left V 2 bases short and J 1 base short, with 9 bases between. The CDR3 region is CASSLAGGSYEQYF. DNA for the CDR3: TGTGCCAGCAGTTTAGCAGGTGGGTCCTACGAGCAGTACTTC.